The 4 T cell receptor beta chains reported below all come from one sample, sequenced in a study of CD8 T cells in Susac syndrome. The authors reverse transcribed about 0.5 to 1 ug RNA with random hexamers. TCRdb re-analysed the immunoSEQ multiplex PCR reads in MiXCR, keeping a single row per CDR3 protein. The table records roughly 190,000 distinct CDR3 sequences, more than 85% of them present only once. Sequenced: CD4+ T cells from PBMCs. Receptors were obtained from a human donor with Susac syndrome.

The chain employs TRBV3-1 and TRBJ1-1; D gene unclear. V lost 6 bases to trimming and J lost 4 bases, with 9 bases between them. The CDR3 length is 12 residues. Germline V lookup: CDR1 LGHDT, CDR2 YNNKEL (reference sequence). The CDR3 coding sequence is TGTGCCAGCAGGGCGACCTTCACTGAAGCTTTCTTT. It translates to CASRATFTEAFF.

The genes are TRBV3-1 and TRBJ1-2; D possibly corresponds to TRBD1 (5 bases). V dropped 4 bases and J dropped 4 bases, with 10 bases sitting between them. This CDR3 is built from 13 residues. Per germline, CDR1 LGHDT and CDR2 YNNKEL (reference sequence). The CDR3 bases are TGTGCCAGCAGCCCAGGGAACAGCTATGGCTACACCTTC. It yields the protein CASSPGNSYGYTF.

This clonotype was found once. The CDR3: CASGLSVAGGPNTGELFF. The CDR3 DNA sequence: TGTGCTAGTGGTTTGTCGGTAGCGGGGGGCCCGAACACCGGGGAGCTGTTTTTT. The chain employs TRBV12-5 and TRBJ2-2; 10 nucleotides agree with TRBD2. J lost 0 bases, V lost 2 bases, and 6 bases had no gene match. CDR1 and CDR2 (germline): LGHNT, FRNRAP. The length of the CDR3 is 18 residues.

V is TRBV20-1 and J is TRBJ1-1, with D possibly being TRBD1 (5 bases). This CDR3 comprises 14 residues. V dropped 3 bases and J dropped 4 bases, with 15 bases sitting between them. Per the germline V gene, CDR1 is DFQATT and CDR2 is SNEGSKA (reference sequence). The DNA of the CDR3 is TGCAGTGCTAGGATGGGGGGTTGGCGCACTGAAGCTTTCTTT. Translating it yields CSARMGGWRTEAFF.